This T cell receptor (beta chain) comes out of a study of blood T cells in healthy people across ages. Study in general: Through template switching, about one barcoded beta molecule was captured per two T cells, as measured in model experiments.

Through a sample-barcoded 5' primer and a J-beta primer mix, a second PCR was run for roughly 7 to 11 cycles. Each CDR3 protein is one row after TCRdb ran MiXCR on the 5' RACE reads. Among 800,000 to 950,000 distinct CDR3 sequences listed, about 36% were seen once. The CDR3 loop spans 12 amino acids. Germline-derived CDR1 and CDR2 are SGHRS and YFSETQ. The ends were cut back, 4 bases at V and 7 bases at J, with 12 bases in the middle. The sample consisted of blood. The clonotype comes from a man aged 18-30 years in good health. The V and J genes are TRBV5-1 and TRBJ2-7; TRBD1 is a possible D gene (5 bases). Here the CDR3 reads CASSRQPNEQYF. The CDR3 region has the DNA TGCGCCAGCAGCCGACAGCCCAATGAGCAGTACTTC.